This T cell receptor (beta chain) originates from a study of cytomegalovirus exposure and HLA in healthy donors. A note on this clone: Its antigen remains unknown.

Primers: 60 Vbeta forward and 13 Jbeta reverse. Clones were read by immunoSEQ multiplex PCR, and TCRdb kept only the in-frame ones, dropping some. The repertoire consists of roughly 120,000 clones, with about two thirds occurring once and the leading ten covering about 7.8%. Points from the study as a whole: Cytomegalovirus status was reportedly diagnosed by the classifier with high specificity and sensitivity. Reportedly, HLA-A and HLA-B alleles of most subjects were accurately predicted from TCR beta. A previous analysis found most TCR beta V segments productive roughly 87% or roughly 30% of the time. There were reportedly fewer N-insertions in an Asian-associated ancestry cluster than the approximately 670-donor mean, in a later analysis.

The TCR comes from a woman between 40 and 50 years old in good health and CMV-seropositive. The sequenced sample consisted of PBMCs.

CDR3 in DNA: TGTGCCAGCAACACAGGGGGGGATCAGCCCCAGCATTTT. Its translation is CASNTGGDQPQHF. J is TRBJ1-5 and V is TRBV7-2; 8 positions agree with TRBD1. Per germline, CDR1 SGHTA and CDR2 FQGNSA. V lost 7 bases to trimming and J lost 5 bases; unmatched junction nucleotides: 4. This CDR3 region has 13 residues.